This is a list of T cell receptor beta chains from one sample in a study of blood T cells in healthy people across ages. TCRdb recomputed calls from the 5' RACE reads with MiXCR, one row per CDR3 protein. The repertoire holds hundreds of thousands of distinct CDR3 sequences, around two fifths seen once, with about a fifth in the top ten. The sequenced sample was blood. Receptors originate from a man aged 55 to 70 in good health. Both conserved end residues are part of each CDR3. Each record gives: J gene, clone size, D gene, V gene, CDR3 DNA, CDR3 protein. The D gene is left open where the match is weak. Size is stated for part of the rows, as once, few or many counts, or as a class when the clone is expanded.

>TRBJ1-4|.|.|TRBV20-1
TGCAGTGCTAGCTTTGAACAGGGCGCTTATGAAAAACTGTTTTTT
CSASFEQGAYEKLFF
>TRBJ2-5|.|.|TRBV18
TGTGCCAGCTCACCGGGGATGGGGGAGACCCAGTACTTC
CASSPGMGETQYF
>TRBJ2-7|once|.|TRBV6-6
TGTGCCAGCAGTTCTCCGGGACGAGCGCGCCGGGACGAGCAGTACTTC
CASSSPGRARRDEQYF
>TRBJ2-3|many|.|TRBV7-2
TGTGCCAGCAGCTTGGGACAACCTAGCACAGATACGCAGTATTTT
CASSLGQPSTDTQYF
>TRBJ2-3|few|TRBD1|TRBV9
TGTGCCAGCAGCTTCCCAGGGGGCTCAGATACGCAGTATTTT
CASSFPGGSDTQYF
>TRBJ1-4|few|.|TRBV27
TGTGCCAGCAGCTCGGATGAAAAACTGTTTTTT
CASSSDEKLFF
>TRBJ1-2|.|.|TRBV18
TGTGCCAGCTCGCCCGTGGGGGCAGGGGATTATGGCTACACCTTC
CASSPVGAGDYGYTF
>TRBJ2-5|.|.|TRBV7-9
TGTGCCAGCAGCTCGACTAGTAGCGAAGAGACCCAGTACTTC
CASSSTSSEETQYF
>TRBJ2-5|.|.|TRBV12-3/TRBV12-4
TGTGCCAGCAGTTTGCGGCAGGCTCGGTACTTC
CASSLRQARYF
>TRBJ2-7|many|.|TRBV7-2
TGTGCCAGCAGCTTCGGACCCGAGCAGTACTTC
CASSFGPEQYF
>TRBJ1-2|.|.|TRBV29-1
TGCAGCGCTCCCATAGGTTGGGGCTACACCTTC
CSAPIGWGYTF
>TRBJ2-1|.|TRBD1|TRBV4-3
TGCGCCAGCAGCCAGAACGACAGGGGGCCCTACAATGAGCAGTTCTTC
CASSQNDRGPYNEQFF
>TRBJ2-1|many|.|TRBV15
TGTGCCACCAGCAGAGATCCGGGTTCCGGCAGGGAGCAGTTCTTC
CATSRDPGSGREQFF
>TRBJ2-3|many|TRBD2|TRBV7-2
TGTGCCAGCAGCTTAGTTGGTACAGCGGGGGGGCAGACAGATACGCAGTATTTT
CASSLVGTAGGQTDTQYF
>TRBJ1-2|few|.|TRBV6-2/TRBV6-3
TGTGCCAGCAGTCCTGGGTACTATGGCTACACCTTC
CASSPGYYGYTF
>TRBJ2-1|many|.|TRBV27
TGTGCCAGCAGTTTGGAGGGCCACAGCTCCTACAATGAGCAGTTCTTC
CASSLEGHSSYNEQFF
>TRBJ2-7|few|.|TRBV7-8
TGTGCCAGCAGCTTGGACTACCTATCCTACGAGCAGTACTTC
CASSLDYLSYEQYF
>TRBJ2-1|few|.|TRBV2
TGTGCCAGCAGGGCCTTTGGGGGAGACTCCTACAATGAGCAGTTCTTC
CASRAFGGDSYNEQFF
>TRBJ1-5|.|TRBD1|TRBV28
TGTGCCAGCAGTTTCGGGACAGGGGGGAGTGGTCAGCCCCAGCATTTT
CASSFGTGGSGQPQHF
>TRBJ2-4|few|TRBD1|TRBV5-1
TGCGCCAGCAGCTTGGACGGACAGGGGAGAACCAAAAACATTCAGTACTTC
CASSLDGQGRTKNIQYF
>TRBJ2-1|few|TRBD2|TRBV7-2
TGTGCCAGCAGCGTAGGACTAGCGGGGGGGCTCTACAATGAGCAGTTCTTC
CASSVGLAGGLYNEQFF
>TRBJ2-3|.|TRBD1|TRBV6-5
TGTGCCAGCAGTTACGACAGGGGGCGGGTGGATACGCAGTATTTT
CASSYDRGRVDTQYF
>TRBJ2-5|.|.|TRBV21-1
TGTGCCAGCAGCAAACACTCGGGAGGGGTAGAAGAGACCCAGTACTTC
CASSKHSGGVEETQYF
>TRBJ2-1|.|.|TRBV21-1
TGTGCCAGCAGCAAACCCCGGGGGAGGGGCAATGAGCAGTTCTTC
CASSKPRGRGNEQFF
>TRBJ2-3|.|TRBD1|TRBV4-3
TGCGCCAGCAGCCACCGGGACAGCAACACAGATACGCAGTATTTT
CASSHRDSNTDTQYF
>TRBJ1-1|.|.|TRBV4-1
TGCGCCAGCAGCCAAGACCGGGCAGAATGGGCGAACACTGAAGCTTTCTTT
CASSQDRAEWANTEAFF